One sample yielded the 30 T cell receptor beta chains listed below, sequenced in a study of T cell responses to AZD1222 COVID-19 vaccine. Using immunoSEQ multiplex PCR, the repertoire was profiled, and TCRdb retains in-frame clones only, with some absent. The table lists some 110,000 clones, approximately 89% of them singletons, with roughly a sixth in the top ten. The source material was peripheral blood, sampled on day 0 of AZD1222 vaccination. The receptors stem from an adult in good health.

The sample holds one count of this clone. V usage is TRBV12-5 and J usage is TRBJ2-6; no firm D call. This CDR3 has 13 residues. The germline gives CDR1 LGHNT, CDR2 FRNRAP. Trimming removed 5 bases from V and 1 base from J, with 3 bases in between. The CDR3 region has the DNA TGTGCTAGTGGTATTTCTGGGGCCAACGTCCTGACTTTC. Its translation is CASGISGANVLTF.

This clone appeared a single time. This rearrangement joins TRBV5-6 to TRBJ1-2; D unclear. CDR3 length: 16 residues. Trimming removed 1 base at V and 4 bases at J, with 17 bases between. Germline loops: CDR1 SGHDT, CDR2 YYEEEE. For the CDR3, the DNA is TGTGCCAGCAGCTTGTTTCCAGCCAGGTGGATCTATGGCTACACCTTC. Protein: CASSLFPARWIYGYTF.

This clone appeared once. The chain's CDR3 is CASSMWQNYEQYF. CDR3 in DNA: TGTGCCAGTAGTATGTGGCAGAACTACGAGCAGTACTTC. The J gene is TRBJ2-7, the V gene TRBV19; the D is unclear. Trimming took 3 bases from V and 3 from J, leaving 9 bases between them. Germline V gives CDR1 LNHDA, CDR2 SQIVND (reference sequence). This CDR3 contains 13 residues.

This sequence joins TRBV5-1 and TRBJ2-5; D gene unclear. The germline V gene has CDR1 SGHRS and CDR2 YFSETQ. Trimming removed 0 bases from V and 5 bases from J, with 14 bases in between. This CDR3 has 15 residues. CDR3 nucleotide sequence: TGCGCCAGCAGCTTGGAAGACAACGCCATGGAGACCCAGTACTTC. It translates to CASSLEDNAMETQYF.

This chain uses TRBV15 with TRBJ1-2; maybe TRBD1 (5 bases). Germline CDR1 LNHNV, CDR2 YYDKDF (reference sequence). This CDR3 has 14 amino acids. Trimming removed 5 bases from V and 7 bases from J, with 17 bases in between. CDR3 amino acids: CATSQKGAPGGYTF. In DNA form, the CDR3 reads TGTGCCACCAGCCAGAAAGGGGCCCCAGGTGGCTACACCTTC.

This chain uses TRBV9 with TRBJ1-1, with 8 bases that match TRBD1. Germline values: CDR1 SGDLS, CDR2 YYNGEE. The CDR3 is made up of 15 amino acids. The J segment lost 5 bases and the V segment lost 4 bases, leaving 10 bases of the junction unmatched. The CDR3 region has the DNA TGTGCCAGCAGCCAGGGACAGGCTGCCACGACTGAAGCTTTCTTT. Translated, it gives CASSQGQAATTEAFF.

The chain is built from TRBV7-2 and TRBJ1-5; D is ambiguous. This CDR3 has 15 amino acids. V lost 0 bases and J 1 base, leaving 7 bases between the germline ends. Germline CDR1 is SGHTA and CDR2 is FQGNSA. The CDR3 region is CASSLALGSNQPQHF. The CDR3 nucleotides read TGTGCCAGCAGCTTAGCGCTAGGGAGCAATCAGCCCCAGCATTTT. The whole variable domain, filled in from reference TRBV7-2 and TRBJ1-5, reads GAGVSQSPSNKVTEKGKDVELRCDPISGHTALYWYRQSLGQGLEFLIYFQGNSAPDKSGLPSDRFSAERTGGSVSTLTIQRTQQEDSAVYLCASSLALGSNQPQHFGDGTRLSIL.

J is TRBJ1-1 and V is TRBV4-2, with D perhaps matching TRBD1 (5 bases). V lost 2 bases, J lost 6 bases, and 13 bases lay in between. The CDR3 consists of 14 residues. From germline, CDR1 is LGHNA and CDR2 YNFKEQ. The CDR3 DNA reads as TGTGCCAGCAGCCAAAAGTCAGGGCCATCTGAAGCTTTCTTT. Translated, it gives CASSQKSGPSEAFF.

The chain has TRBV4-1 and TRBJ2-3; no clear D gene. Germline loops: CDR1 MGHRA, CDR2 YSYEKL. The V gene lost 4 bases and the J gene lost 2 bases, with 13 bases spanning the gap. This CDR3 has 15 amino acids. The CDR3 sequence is CASSRWFASTDTQYF. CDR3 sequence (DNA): TGCGCCAGCAGCCGGTGGTTTGCCTCCACAGATACGCAGTATTTT.

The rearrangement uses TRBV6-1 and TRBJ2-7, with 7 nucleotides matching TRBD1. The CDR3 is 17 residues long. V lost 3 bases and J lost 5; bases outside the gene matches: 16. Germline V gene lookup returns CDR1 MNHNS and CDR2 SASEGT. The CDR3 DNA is TGTGCCAGCAGTGAGGGCTATCTCGGGACAGCGTATGACGAGCAGTACTTC. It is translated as CASSEGYLGTAYDEQYF.

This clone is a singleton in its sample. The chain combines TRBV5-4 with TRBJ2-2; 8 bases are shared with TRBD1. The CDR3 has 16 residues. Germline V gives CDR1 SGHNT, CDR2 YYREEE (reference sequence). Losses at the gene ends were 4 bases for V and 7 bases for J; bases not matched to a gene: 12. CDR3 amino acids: CASSVPRGRQGGELFF. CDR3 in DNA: TGTGCCAGCAGCGTGCCCAGGGGGCGCCAGGGCGGGGAGCTGTTTTTT.

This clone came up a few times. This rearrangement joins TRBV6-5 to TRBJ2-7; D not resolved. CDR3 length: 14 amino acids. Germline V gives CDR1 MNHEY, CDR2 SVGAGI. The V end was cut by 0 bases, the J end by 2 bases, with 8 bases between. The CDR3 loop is CASSYSTAPYEQYF. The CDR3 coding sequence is TGTGCCAGCAGTTACTCTACGGCGCCCTACGAGCAGTACTTC.

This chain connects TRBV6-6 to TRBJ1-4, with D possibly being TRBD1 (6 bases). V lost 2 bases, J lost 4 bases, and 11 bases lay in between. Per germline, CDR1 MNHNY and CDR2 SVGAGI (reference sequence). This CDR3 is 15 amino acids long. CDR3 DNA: TGTGCCAGCAGTTACGGCCCAGGGGATAATGAAAAACTGTTTTTT. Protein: CASSYGPGDNEKLFF.

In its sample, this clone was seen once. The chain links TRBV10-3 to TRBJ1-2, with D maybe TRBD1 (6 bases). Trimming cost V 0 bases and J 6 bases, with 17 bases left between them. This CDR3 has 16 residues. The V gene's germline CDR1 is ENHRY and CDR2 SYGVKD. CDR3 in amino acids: CAISESRGGGADGYTF. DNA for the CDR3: TGTGCCATCAGTGAGTCGAGAGGTGGGGGGGCGGATGGCTACACCTTC.

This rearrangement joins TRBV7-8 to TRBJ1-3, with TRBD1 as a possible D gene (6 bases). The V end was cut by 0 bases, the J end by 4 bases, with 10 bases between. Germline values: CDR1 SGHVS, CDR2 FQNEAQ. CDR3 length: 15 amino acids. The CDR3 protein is CASSLATGKGNTIYF. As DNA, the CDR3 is TGTGCCAGCAGCTTAGCGACAGGAAAGGGAAACACCATATATTTT.

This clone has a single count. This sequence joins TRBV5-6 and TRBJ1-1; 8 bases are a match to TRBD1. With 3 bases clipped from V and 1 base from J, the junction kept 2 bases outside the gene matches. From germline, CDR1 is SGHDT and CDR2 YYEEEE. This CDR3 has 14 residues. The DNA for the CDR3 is TGTGCCAGCAGCTGGGGGACAGGGAACACTGAAGCTTTCTTT. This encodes CASSWGTGNTEAFF.

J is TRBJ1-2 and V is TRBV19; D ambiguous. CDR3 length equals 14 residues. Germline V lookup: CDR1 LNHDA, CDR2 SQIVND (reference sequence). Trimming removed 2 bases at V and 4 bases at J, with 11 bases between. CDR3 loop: CASSIQEYLYGYTF. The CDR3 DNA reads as TGTGCCAGTAGTATACAAGAGTACCTCTATGGCTACACCTTC. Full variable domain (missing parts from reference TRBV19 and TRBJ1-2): DGGITQSPKYLFRKEGQNVTLSCEQNLNHDAMYWYRQDPGQGLRLIYYSQIVNDFQKGDIAEGYSVSREKKESFPLTVTSAQKNPTAFYLCASSIQEYLYGYTFGSGTRLTVV.

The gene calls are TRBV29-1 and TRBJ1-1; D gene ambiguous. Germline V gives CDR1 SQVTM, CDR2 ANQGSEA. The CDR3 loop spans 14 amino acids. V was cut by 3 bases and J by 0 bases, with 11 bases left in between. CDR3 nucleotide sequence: TGCAGCGTTGAGCCGGGTACTATGAACACTGAAGCTTTCTTT. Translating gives CSVEPGTMNTEAFF.

In DNA form, the CDR3 reads TGTGCCAGCAGACGGGGACAGAACACCGGGGAGCTGTTTTTT. It codes for CASRRGQNTGELFF. The chain is built from TRBV7-3 and TRBJ2-2; maybe TRBD1 (6 bases). The CDR3 is 14 residues long. V lost 6 bases, J lost 1 base, and 9 bases lay in between. Germline V gene data show CDR1 as SGHTA and CDR2 as FQGTGA.

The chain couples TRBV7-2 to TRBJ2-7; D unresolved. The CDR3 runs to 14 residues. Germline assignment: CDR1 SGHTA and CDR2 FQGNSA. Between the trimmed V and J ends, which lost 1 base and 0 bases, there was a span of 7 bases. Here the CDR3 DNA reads TGTGCCAGCAGCTTAGACCTGCCCTCCTACGAGCAGTACTTC. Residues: CASSLDLPSYEQYF.

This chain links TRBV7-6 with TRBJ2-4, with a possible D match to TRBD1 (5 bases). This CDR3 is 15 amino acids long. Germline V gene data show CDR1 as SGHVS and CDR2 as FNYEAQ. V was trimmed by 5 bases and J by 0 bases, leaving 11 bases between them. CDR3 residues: CASSPGSSAKNIQYF. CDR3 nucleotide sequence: TGTGCCAGCAGCCCAGGGTCTTCAGCCAAAAACATTCAGTACTTC.

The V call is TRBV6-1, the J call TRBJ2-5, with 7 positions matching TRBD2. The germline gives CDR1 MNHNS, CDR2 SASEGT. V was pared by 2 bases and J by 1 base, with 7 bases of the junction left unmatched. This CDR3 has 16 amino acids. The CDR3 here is CASSEPPASGQETQYF. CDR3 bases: TGTGCCAGCAGTGAACCCCCGGCTAGCGGCCAAGAGACCCAGTACTTC.

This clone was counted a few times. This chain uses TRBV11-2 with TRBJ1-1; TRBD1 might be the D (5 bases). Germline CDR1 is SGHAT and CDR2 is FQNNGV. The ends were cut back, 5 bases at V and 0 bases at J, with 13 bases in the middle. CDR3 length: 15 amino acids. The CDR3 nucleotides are TGTGCCAGCAGCCACGGGGCCAATCTGAACACTGAAGCTTTCTTT. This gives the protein CASSHGANLNTEAFF.

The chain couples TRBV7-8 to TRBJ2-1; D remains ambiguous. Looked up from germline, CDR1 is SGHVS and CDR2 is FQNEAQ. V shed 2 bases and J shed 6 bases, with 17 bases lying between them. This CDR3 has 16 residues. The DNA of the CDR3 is TGTGCCAGCAGCTTATGGGGATCCAGGCGGACCAATGAGCAGTTCTTC. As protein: CASSLWGSRRTNEQFF.

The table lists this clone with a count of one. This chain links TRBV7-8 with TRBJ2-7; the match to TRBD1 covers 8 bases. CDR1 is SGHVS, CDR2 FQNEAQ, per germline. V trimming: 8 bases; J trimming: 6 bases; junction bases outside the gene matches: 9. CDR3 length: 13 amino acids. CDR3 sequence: CASYKDRVGEQYF. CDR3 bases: TGTGCCAGCTATAAGGACAGGGTTGGCGAGCAGTACTTC. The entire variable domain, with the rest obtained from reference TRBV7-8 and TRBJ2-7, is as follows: GAGVSQSPRYKVAKRGQDVALRCDPISGHVSLFWYQQALGQGPEFLTYFQNEAQLDKSGLPSDRFFAERPEGSVSTLKIQRTQQEDSAVYLCASYKDRVGEQYFGPGTRLTVT.

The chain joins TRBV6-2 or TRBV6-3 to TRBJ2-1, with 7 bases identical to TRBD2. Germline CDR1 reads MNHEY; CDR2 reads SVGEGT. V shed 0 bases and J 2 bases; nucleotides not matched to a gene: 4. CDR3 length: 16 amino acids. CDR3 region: CASSYSSGGAYNEQFF. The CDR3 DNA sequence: TGTGCCAGCAGTTACTCTAGTGGGGGGGCCTACAATGAGCAGTTCTTC.

In DNA, the CDR3 is TGTGCCAGCAGCTTGGGACAGACCCGCACCATATATTTT. Translation: CASSLGQTRTIYF. The rearrangement joins TRBV3-1 (or the pseudogene TRBV3-2) to TRBJ1-3; 7 bases are shared with TRBD1. V shed 5 bases, J shed 9 bases, and the junction held 7 bases outside the gene matches. CDR3 size: 13 residues. CDR1 and CDR2 (germline): LGHDT, YNNKEL (reference sequence).

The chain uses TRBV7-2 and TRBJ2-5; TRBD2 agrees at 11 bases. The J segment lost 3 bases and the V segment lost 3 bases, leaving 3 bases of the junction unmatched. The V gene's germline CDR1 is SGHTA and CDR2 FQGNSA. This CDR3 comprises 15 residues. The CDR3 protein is CASSLGLADEETQYF. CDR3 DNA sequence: TGTGCCAGCAGCTTGGGACTAGCGGATGAAGAGACCCAGTACTTC.

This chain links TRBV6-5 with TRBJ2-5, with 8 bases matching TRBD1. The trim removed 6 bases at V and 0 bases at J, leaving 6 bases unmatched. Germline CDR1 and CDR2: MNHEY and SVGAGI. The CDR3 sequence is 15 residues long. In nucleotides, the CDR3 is TGTGCCAGCAGGCCGGGACAGGCGTACCAAGAGACCCAGTACTTC. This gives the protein CASRPGQAYQETQYF.

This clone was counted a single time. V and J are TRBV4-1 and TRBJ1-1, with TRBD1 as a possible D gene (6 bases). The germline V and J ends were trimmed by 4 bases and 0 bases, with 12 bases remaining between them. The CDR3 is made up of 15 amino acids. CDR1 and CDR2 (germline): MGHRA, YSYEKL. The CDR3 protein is CASSRGQGMNTEAFF. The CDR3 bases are TGCGCCAGCAGCCGGGGACAAGGGATGAACACTGAAGCTTTCTTT.